This passage covers 27 T cell receptor beta chains from one sample sequenced in a study of Tregs in tolerant kidney transplant recipients. The data were produced by immunoSEQ multiplex PCR, yet TCRdb's version contains in-frame clones alone and is incomplete. This table has about 110,000 clones, 90% appearing once. Sequencing used CD4+ T cells from blood, obtained before the transplant. The origin of the receptors is a human donor who received a combined kidney and bone marrow transplant.

The V and J genes are TRBV19 and TRBJ2-7; the match to TRBD1 covers 9 bases. V lost 9 bases to trimming and J lost 7 bases; unmatched junction nucleotides: 13. CDR1 is LNHDA, CDR2 SQIVND, per germline (reference sequence). The CDR3 spans 14 residues. The CDR3 nucleotides are TGTGCCAGCCGAGGACAGGGGCATTCGTGGGAGCAGTACTTC. Amino acids: CASRGQGHSWEQYF.

This chain uses TRBV7-2 with TRBJ2-7, with 7 bases fitting TRBD1. The CDR3 has 15 amino acids. V gave up 5 bases and J gave up 1 base; unmatched junction bases: 8. Germline V gives CDR1 SGHTA, CDR2 FQGNSA. CDR3 region: CASSIRQGPSYEQYF. CDR3 bases: TGTGCCAGCAGCATCAGACAGGGACCGTCCTACGAGCAGTACTTC.

The table lists this clone with a few counts. This rearrangement joins TRBV30 to TRBJ1-5; D not certain. The germline gives CDR1 GTSNPN, CDR2 SVGIG (reference sequence). The V and J ends lost 0 bases and 5 bases respectively, with 8 bases between them. The CDR3 has 13 residues. For the CDR3, the DNA is TGTGCCTGGAGTGTTCACTATGATCAGCCCCAGCATTTT. This gives the protein CAWSVHYDQPQHF. The full variable domain, its missing parts supplied by reference TRBV30 and TRBJ1-5, is SQTIHQWPATLVQPVGSPLSLECTVEGTSNPNLYWYRQAAGRGLQLLFYSVGIGQISSEVPQNLSASRPQDRQFILSSKKLLLSDSGFYLCAWSVHYDQPQHFGDGTRLSIL.

The genes are TRBV5-6 and TRBJ1-2, with D possibly being TRBD1 (6 bases). Per the germline V gene, CDR1 is SGHDT and CDR2 is YYEEEE. The CDR3 totals 14 residues. Between the trimmed V and J ends, which lost 0 bases and 4 bases, there was a span of 10 bases. CDR3 DNA sequence: TGTGCCAGCAGCTTGGTGGTACAGGGCTATGGCTACACCTTC. This gives the protein CASSLVVQGYGYTF.

The chain has TRBV10-1 and TRBJ1-1; the D is unclear. Trimming pared 6 bases from V and 11 bases from J, leaving 13 bases between. Germline assignment: CDR1 WNHNN and CDR2 SYGVQD (reference sequence). There are 11 residues in the CDR3. The CDR3 here is CASRDTGSAFF. The CDR3 nucleotides are TGCGCCAGCAGGGATACCGGGTCGGCTTTCTTT.

The chain links TRBV28 to TRBJ1-2, with TRBD1 identical over 9 bases. This CDR3 is built from 17 residues. Germline lookup yields CDR1 MDHEN and CDR2 SYDVKM. V lost 4 bases and J lost 0; bases outside the gene matches: 9. CDR3 sequence: CASSWGTGREANYGYTF. The CDR3 DNA is TGTGCCAGCAGTTGGGGGACAGGGCGGGAAGCTAACTATGGCTACACCTTC.

In this sample, this clone turned up a few times. This rearrangement joins TRBV9 to TRBJ2-3, with TRBD2 matching over 9 bases. V trimming: 4 bases; J trimming: 0 bases; junction bases outside the gene matches: 6. The CDR3 contains 16 residues. Germline lookup yields CDR1 SGDLS and CDR2 YYNGEE. DNA of the CDR3: TGTGCCAGCAGCCCTGGACTAGCGTCTAGCACAGATACGCAGTATTTT. Encoded protein: CASSPGLASSTDTQYF.

The chain recombines TRBV5-8 with TRBJ1-2; 8 bases map to TRBD1. Losses at the gene ends were 5 bases for V and 1 base for J; bases not matched to a gene: 10. This CDR3 is built from 16 residues. Per germline, CDR1 SGHTS and CDR2 YDEGEE. CDR3 region: CASRRGTGPLNYGYTF. CDR3 DNA sequence: TGTGCCAGCAGACGCGGGACAGGACCACTTAACTATGGCTACACCTTC.

This clone was observed a single time. V is TRBV5-5 and J is TRBJ1-2, with 9 bases lining up with TRBD1. The CDR3 has 15 amino acids. V shed 5 bases and J 4 bases; nucleotides not matched to a gene: 9. Per the germline V gene, CDR1 is SGHKS and CDR2 is YYEKEE (reference sequence). The CDR3 loop reads CASRLATGGGYGYTF. CDR3 bases: TGTGCCAGCAGACTGGCTACAGGGGGCGGCTATGGCTACACCTTC.

This CDR3 reads CASSEWGESRTGNTIYF. The CDR3 coding sequence is TGTGCCAGCTCAGAGTGGGGCGAAAGCCGGACTGGAAACACCATATATTTT. The rearrangement links TRBV2 to TRBJ1-3; tentative D call: TRBD1 (5 bases). The CDR3 is 17 residues long. V was pared by 8 bases and J by 2 bases, with 22 bases between. CDR1 and CDR2 (germline): SNHLY, FYNNEI.

This clone has more than one count but fewer than ten. This chain joins TRBV30 and TRBJ1-1; no reliable D call. Trimming removed 2 bases at V and 1 base at J, with 5 bases between. The germline V gene has CDR1 GTSNPN and CDR2 SVGIG (reference sequence). The CDR3 is 12 residues long. The CDR3 DNA reads TGTGCCTGGAGTCCGTGGAACACTGAAGCTTTCTTT. Residues: CAWSPWNTEAFF.

V and J are TRBV6-5 and TRBJ2-7, with 8 bases fitting TRBD2. The CDR3 spans 15 residues. The V gene end was trimmed by 0 bases and the J gene end by 3 bases; junction bases not matched to a gene: 4. The germline gives CDR1 MNHEY, CDR2 SVGAGI. CDR3 in amino acids: CASSYSSGGVYEQYF. The CDR3 DNA sequence: TGTGCCAGCAGTTACTCGAGCGGGGGTGTCTACGAGCAGTACTTC.

The V gene is TRBV2, the J gene TRBJ1-1, with 10 bases fitting TRBD1. Germline V lookup: CDR1 SNHLY, CDR2 FYNNEI. The CDR3 covers 15 residues. Trimming cost V 4 bases and J 4 bases; bases outside gene matches: 6. Here the CDR3 DNA reads TGTGCCAGCAGTGGCGACAGGGGGCGGTTCACTGAAGCTTTCTTT. As protein: CASSGDRGRFTEAFF.

The chain joins TRBV5-1 to TRBJ2-4; possibly TRBD1 for D (6 bases). V lost 3 bases and J lost 9, with 13 bases in between. CDR3 size: 13 residues. Germline V CDR1 and CDR2: SGHRS, YFSETQ. This chain's CDR3 is CASSSDPDSIQYF. CDR3 bases: TGCGCCAGCAGCTCGGACCCGGACAGCATTCAGTACTTC.

Only a few counts were recorded for this clone. V and J are TRBV4-1 and TRBJ2-7; 8 bases are a match to TRBD2. Germline CDR1 is MGHRA and CDR2 is YSYEKL. V lost 5 bases to trimming and J lost 9 bases; unmatched junction nucleotides: 9. This CDR3 contains 13 residues. This CDR3 reads CASSSREGDGQYF. DNA of the CDR3: TGCGCCAGCAGCTCCCGGGAGGGGGACGGGCAGTACTTC.

The chain couples TRBV15 to TRBJ2-3, with D tentatively TRBD2 (5 bases). The CDR3 consists of 15 residues. The V end lost 0 bases, the J end lost 0 bases, and 7 bases lay between the germline ends. Germline V gene sequence: CDR1 LNHNV, CDR2 YYDKDF (reference sequence). Here the CDR3 reads CATSRDWESTDTQYF. CDR3 nucleotide sequence: TGTGCCACCAGCAGAGATTGGGAGAGCACAGATACGCAGTATTTT. Full variable domain (missing parts from reference TRBV15 and TRBJ2-3): DAMVIQNPRYQVTQFGKPVTLSCSQTLNHNVMYWYQQKSSQAPKLLFHYYDKDFNNEADTPDNFQSRRPNTSFCFLDIRSPGLGDTAMYLCATSRDWESTDTQYFGPGTRLTVL.

This clone was observed a handful of times. The V gene is TRBV6-5, the J gene TRBJ1-6, with TRBD1 matching 7 bases. CDR1 MNHEY and CDR2 SVGAGI come from the germline V gene. The length of the CDR3 is 14 residues. V lost 6 bases and J lost 9; bases outside the gene matches: 8. The CDR3 DNA follows: TGTGCCAGCAGACCAGGGGGGAAGGGTTCACCCCTCCACTTT. This encodes CASRPGGKGSPLHF.

This chain uses TRBV19 with TRBJ2-7; 15 bases fit TRBD2. With 4 bases clipped from V and 5 bases from J, the junction kept 6 bases outside the gene matches. Germline V gene lookup returns CDR1 LNHDA and CDR2 SQIVND (reference sequence). This CDR3 has 16 amino acids. CDR3 nucleotide sequence: TGTGCCAGTAGTAGCGGGAGGACTAGCGGGGGGGACGAGCAGTACTTC. It yields the protein CASSSGRTSGGDEQYF.

This clone was observed a single time. Written as DNA, the CDR3 is TGTGCCAGCAGTAGACAGGGTTCCTACAGTGAAGCTTTCTTT. Translated: CASSRQGSYSEAFF. The gene calls are TRBV5-4 and TRBJ1-1, with TRBD1 matching 7 bases. This CDR3 is 14 amino acids long. Germline lookup yields CDR1 SGHNT and CDR2 YYREEE (reference sequence). V was clipped by 5 bases and J by 7 bases; unmatched bases: 11.

The chain employs TRBV25-1 and TRBJ2-7; D is possibly TRBD2 (6 bases). V lost 1 base, J lost 7 bases, and 23 bases lay in between. The germline V gene encodes CDR1 MGHDK and CDR2 SYGVNS. This CDR3 has 17 residues. CDR3 DNA: TGTGCCAGCAGTGAATTTGGGGCGGGACTGGCAGGGCGAGAGCAGTACTTC. It yields the protein CASSEFGAGLAGREQYF.

The chain joins TRBV2 to TRBJ1-5, with TRBD1 identical over 7 bases. Trimming removed 1 base from V and 7 bases from J; junction bases left unmatched: 16. The CDR3 covers 18 residues. Looked up from germline, CDR1 is SNHLY and CDR2 is FYNNEI. The CDR3 is CASSEGERRGRFRQPQHF. As DNA, the CDR3 is TGTGCCAGCAGTGAAGGGGAAAGGAGGGGGCGTTTTAGGCAGCCCCAGCATTTT.

The chain joins TRBV2 to TRBJ1-2, with 7 bases fitting TRBD1. Trimming at V came to 10 bases and at J to 7 bases, leaving 15 bases not matched to a gene. CDR3 length: 14 residues. Germline V gene data show CDR1 as SNHLY and CDR2 as FYNNEI. The CDR3 coding sequence is TGTGCCACCTGCCCAGCGGACAGGCATGGTGGCTACACCTTC. Translating it yields CATCPADRHGGYTF. The full variable domain, completed using reference TRBV2 and TRBJ1-2, is EPEVTQTPSHQVTQMGQEVILRCVPISNHLYFYWYRQILGQKVEFLVSFYNNEISEKSEIFDDQFSVERPDGSNFTLKIRSTKLEDSAMYFCATCPADRHGGYTFGSGTRLTVV.

The chain couples TRBV5-1 to TRBJ2-5, with 9 bases that match TRBD2. This CDR3 has 16 amino acids. Germline V gene sequence: CDR1 SGHRS, CDR2 YFSETQ. V gave up 0 bases and J gave up 5 bases; unmatched junction bases: 8. DNA for the CDR3: TGCGCCAGCAGCTTGGGTTCTCCGGCGGGAGGGGAGACCCAGTACTTC. It specifies CASSLGSPAGGETQYF.

The chain has TRBV13 and TRBJ2-3, with D tentatively TRBD1 (5 bases). This CDR3 is built from 14 residues. The V and J ends lost 2 bases and 3 bases respectively, with 9 bases between them. Germline CDR1 and CDR2: PRHDT and FYEKMQ (reference sequence). As DNA, the CDR3 is TGTGCCAGCAGCTTACTCCCAGGGACAGATACGCAGTATTTT. This encodes CASSLLPGTDTQYF. Supplemented by reference TRBV13 and TRBJ2-3, the full variable domain reads AAGVIQSPRHLIKEKRETATLKCYPIPRHDTVYWYQQGPGQDPQFLISFYEKMQSDKGSIPDRFSAQQFSDYHSELNMSSLELGDSALYFCASSLLPGTDTQYFGPGTRLTVL.

The chain carries TRBV6-1 and TRBJ2-3; possible D gene TRBD2, 5 bases. Germline V lookup: CDR1 MNHNS, CDR2 SASEGT. V shed 4 bases and J shed 6 bases, with 11 bases lying between them. This CDR3 contains 13 residues. CDR3 sequence (DNA): TGTGCCAGCAGTGTTGGACTGGCCGATACGCAGTATTTT. This codes for CASSVGLADTQYF.

The CDR3 loop is CASSQTGGEQPQHF. The CDR3, as DNA: TGTGCCAGCAGCCAGACAGGGGGCGAGCAGCCCCAGCATTTT. V usage is TRBV9 and J usage is TRBJ1-5; 10 bases match TRBD1. The trim removed 4 bases at V and 7 bases at J, leaving 5 bases unmatched. This CDR3 comprises 14 residues. Germline CDR1 and CDR2: SGDLS and YYNGEE. The full variable domain, its missing parts supplied by reference TRBV9 and TRBJ1-5, is DSGVTQTPKHLITATGQRVTLRCSPRSGDLSVYWYQQSLDQGLQFLIQYYNGEERAKGNILERFSAQQFPDLHSELNLSSLELGDSALYFCASSQTGGEQPQHFGDGTRLSIL.

This chain joins TRBV5-8 and TRBJ1-3, with no clear D. V shed 4 bases and J shed 4 bases, with 9 bases lying between them. CDR1 is SGHTS and CDR2 is YDEGEE in the germline V gene. The CDR3 has 13 residues. The CDR3 protein is CASSLFAGNTIYF. The CDR3, as DNA: TGTGCCAGCAGCCTTTTTGCGGGAAACACCATATATTTT.